What follows is one T cell receptor beta chain and its context. Germline assignment: CDR1 SGHTA and CDR2 FQGNSA. The length of the CDR3 is 15 residues. Germline trimming cut 1 base from V and 2 bases from J; bases unmatched to any gene: 3. The data were obtained in a study of Tregs in tolerant kidney transplant recipients. Clones were sequenced by immunoSEQ multiplex PCR, and TCRdb holds only the in-frame ones, with some missing. Of around 15,000 clones in the sample, over 75% were seen once. This TCR was sampled from a human donor who received a combined kidney and bone marrow transplant. V is TRBV7-2 and J is TRBJ1-2; 8 bases are a match to TRBD1. The specimen comprised Tregs from blood, sampled before the transplant. The CDR3 nucleotides are TGTGCCAGCAGCTTAGAGGGGACAGGCAACTATGGCTACACCTTC. Residues: CASSLEGTGNYGYTF. Full variable domain (remainder filled in from reference TRBV7-2 and TRBJ1-2): GAGVSQSPSNKVTEKGKDVELRCDPISGHTALYWYRQSLGQGLEFLIYFQGNSAPDKSGLPSDRFSAERTGGSVSTLTIQRTQQEDSAVYLCASSLEGTGNYGYTFGSGTRLTVV.